This note documents a single TCR beta chain sequence. Its antigen remains unknown. CDR3 length equals 12 residues. Germline trimming cut 0 bases from V and 10 bases from J; bases unmatched to any gene: 0. Germline V gene lookup returns CDR1 SGHNT and CDR2 YYREEE (reference sequence). This entry comes from a study of cytomegalovirus exposure and HLA in healthy donors. PCR used 60 Vbeta primers and 13 Jbeta primers. The data were produced by immunoSEQ multiplex PCR, yet TCRdb's version contains in-frame clones alone and is incomplete. The table has tens of thousands of clones, around three quarters seen once; the top ten hold about 12%. Findings and caveats of the study: HLA-A and HLA-B allele assignments for most subjects were reportedly predicted accurately using TCR beta sequences. Most TCR beta V segments were productive about 90% or about 30% of the time in an earlier analysis.

This chain uses TRBV5-4 with TRBJ2-1; 8 bases agree with TRBD2. Sequencing input: PBMCs. The sequence derives from a male donor in good health and CMV-seropositive. The chain's CDR3 is CASSLVAGEQFF. CDR3 nucleotide sequence: TGTGCCAGCAGCTTGGTAGCGGGAGAGCAGTTCTTC.